The 20 T cell receptor beta chains below all came from one sample that was sequenced in a study of T cell changes during pregnancy in multiple sclerosis. Sequencing was performed with immunoSEQ multiplex PCR; in TCRdb, only in-frame clones are kept and a portion is missing. The sample carries around 100,000 clones, about 90% recorded once. Sequencing was performed on peripheral blood, taken after pregnancy. These TCRs come from a female donor with multiple sclerosis, enrolled in a pregnancy study.

V gene TRBV6-4 combines with J gene TRBJ1-2; D might be TRBD1 (6 bases). The CDR3 consists of 15 residues. The ends were cut back, 6 bases at V and 5 bases at J, with 19 bases in the middle. The germline V gene encodes CDR1 MRHNA and CDR2 SNTAGT. The CDR3 sequence: CASSLDAGADYGYTF. In DNA form, the CDR3 reads TGTGCCAGCAGCCTTGATGCGGGGGCGGATTATGGCTACACCTTC.

This chain links TRBV21-1 with TRBJ2-2; TRBD2 was called by the table and not checked on the DNA. TRBV21-1 is a pseudogene. CDR3 length: 20 residues. The chain's CDR3 is CASSKVASGRALGSAGELFF. The CDR3 DNA reads TGTGCCAGCAGCAAAGTCGCTAGCGGGAGGGCCCTCGGGAGCGCCGGGGAGCTGTTTTTT.

This sequence joins TRBV20-1 and TRBJ1-1; D remains unclear. The CDR3 runs 11 residues. Germline lookup yields CDR1 DFQATT and CDR2 SNEGSKA (reference sequence). Between the trimmed V and J ends, which lost 3 bases and 10 bases, there was a span of 12 bases. The CDR3 nucleotides read TGCAGTGCTAGTTACTCACGAGGAGCTTTCTTT. It is translated as CSASYSRGAFF.

The chain employs TRBV5-1 and TRBJ1-6; a possible D gene is TRBD1 (6 bases). This CDR3 comprises 17 residues. Germline assignment: CDR1 SGHRS and CDR2 YFSETQ. The V and J ends lost 4 bases and 0 bases respectively, with 14 bases between them. The CDR3 DNA is TGCGCCAGCAGCACTGGACAGACAAGCTCCTATAATTCACCCCTCCACTTT. This encodes CASSTGQTSSYNSPLHF.

The rearrangement uses TRBV2 and TRBJ1-1; D remains ambiguous. This CDR3 region has 12 residues. V shed 4 bases and J shed 12 bases, with 15 bases lying between them. The V gene's germline CDR1 is SNHLY and CDR2 FYNNEI. CDR3 loop: CASSVRGSDPFF. CDR3 sequence (DNA): TGTGCCAGCAGTGTTCGGGGTTCTGATCCTTTCTTT.

The chain has TRBV4-1 and TRBJ1-5; D is perhaps TRBD1 (6 bases). This CDR3 spans 15 amino acids. Trimming removed 2 bases from V and 4 bases from J, with 12 bases in between. Germline CDR1 and CDR2: MGHRA and YSYEKL. CDR3 DNA sequence: TGCGCCAGCAGCCAAACAGGGAGCCCAAATCAGCCCCAGCATTTT. Its translation: CASSQTGSPNQPQHF.

The V gene is TRBV7-9, the J gene TRBJ1-3; D gene unclear. Trimming removed 6 bases at V and 1 base at J, with 10 bases between. The CDR3 is made up of 14 amino acids. Germline loops: CDR1 SEHNR, CDR2 FQNEAQ (reference sequence). The CDR3 bases are TGTGCCAGCAGTCCGACTGAGTCTGGAAACACCATATATTTT. This codes for CASSPTESGNTIYF.

The J gene is TRBJ2-1, the V gene TRBV28; D unresolved. The CDR3 sequence is 15 residues long. Trimming shortened V by 5 bases and J by 3 bases, and 14 bases separated the two germline ends. Germline values: CDR1 MDHEN, CDR2 SYDVKM. CDR3 sequence: CASSASLGSYNEQFF. The DNA for the CDR3 is TGTGCCAGCAGTGCCTCTCTTGGCAGCTACAATGAGCAGTTCTTC.

This clone appeared a single time. This chain joins TRBV7-6 and TRBJ1-4; a possible D gene is TRBD1 (5 bases). The CDR3 is 13 residues long. Trimming pared 5 bases from V and 8 bases from J, leaving 12 bases between. The V gene's germline CDR1 is SGHVS and CDR2 FNYEAQ. CDR3 amino acids: CASSPDTQEKLFF. In nucleotides, the CDR3 is TGTGCCAGCAGCCCGGACACCCAAGAAAAACTGTTTTTT.

The chain combines TRBV7-2 with TRBJ2-7, with 7 bases lining up with TRBD1. Unmatched junction bases numbered 8, after V lost 5 bases and J lost 4 bases. The CDR3 is 14 residues long. From germline, CDR1 is SGHTA and CDR2 FQGNSA. The CDR3 bases are TGTGCCAGCAGCATACGGGACAGTGGGTACGAGCAGTACTTC. This encodes CASSIRDSGYEQYF.

CDR3 coding DNA: TGTGCCAGCAGTGACCCAGGAGGGCAAACCGTGCTCAATCAGCCCCAGCATTTT. Translated, it gives CASSDPGGQTVLNQPQHF. The rearrangement joins TRBV6-1 to TRBJ1-5; D remains unclear. The CDR3 contains 18 residues. V shed 3 bases and J shed 3 bases, with 21 bases lying between them. Per germline, CDR1 MNHNS and CDR2 SASEGT.

J is TRBJ1-6 and V is TRBV2; D remains ambiguous. CDR3 size: 15 residues. The germline V gene encodes CDR1 SNHLY and CDR2 FYNNEI. With 5 bases removed from V and 7 bases from J, the gap between germline ends came to 15 bases. In DNA, the CDR3 is TGTGCCAGCAGTCGCGAGGGTTTGGAGAATTCACCCCTCCACTTT. This codes for CASSREGLENSPLHF.

This sequence joins TRBV19 and TRBJ1-2, with D unresolved. The CDR3 spans 13 residues. The germline V and J ends were trimmed by 3 bases and 7 bases, with 12 bases remaining between them. Per germline, CDR1 LNHDA and CDR2 SQIVND (reference sequence). The DNA for the CDR3 is TGTGCCAGTAGTATGAAGTTAGTGTCTGGCTACACCTTC. Translating it yields CASSMKLVSGYTF.

V is TRBV29-1 and J is TRBJ1-2; TRBD1 matches 10 bases. The germline CDR1 and CDR2 sequences are SQVTM and ANQGSEA. This CDR3 comprises 14 residues. V was clipped by 5 bases and J by 3 bases; unmatched bases: 6. In DNA, the CDR3 is TGCAGCGTTCCTCGGACAGGGGGGGACTATGGCTACACCTTC. This gives the protein CSVPRTGGDYGYTF.

The gene calls are TRBV2 and TRBJ2-2; a weak D match, TRBD1 (6 bases). The CDR3 length is 13 residues. The germline V gene encodes CDR1 SNHLY and CDR2 FYNNEI. V was trimmed by 6 bases and J by 3 bases, leaving 8 bases between them. The CDR3 region has the DNA TGTGCCAGCAGCCGGACAGACACCGGGGAGCTGTTTTTT. The encoded protein is CASSRTDTGELFF.

Only a few counts were recorded for this clone. V gene TRBV15 combines with J gene TRBJ1-6; D unresolved. V was trimmed by 0 bases and J by 9 bases, leaving 9 bases between them. Germline CDR1 LNHNV, CDR2 YYDKDF (reference sequence). The CDR3 is 14 amino acids. DNA for the CDR3: TGTGCCACCAGCAGAGATCAGGAGGGTTCACCCCTCCACTTT. It codes for CATSRDQEGSPLHF.

The V and J genes are TRBV5-6 and TRBJ1-1; a possible D gene is TRBD1 (6 bases). The CDR3 is made up of 13 amino acids. Trimming shortened V by 0 bases and J by 3 bases, and 6 bases separated the two germline ends. Looked up from germline, CDR1 is SGHDT and CDR2 is YYEEEE. CDR3 in amino acids: CASSLAGDTEAFF. CDR3 nucleotide sequence: TGTGCCAGCAGCTTGGCAGGGGACACTGAAGCTTTCTTT.

The V call is TRBV29-1, the J call TRBJ1-2; no reliable D call. In germline, CDR1 is SQVTM, CDR2 ANQGSEA. The CDR3 is 14 residues long. The V gene lost 1 base and the J gene lost 3 bases, with 12 bases spanning the gap. This chain's CDR3 is CSVEVGSRDYGYTF. In DNA form, the CDR3 reads TGCAGCGTTGAAGTAGGGAGCAGAGACTATGGCTACACCTTC.

CDR3 residues: CASSLLGQGRETQYF. For the CDR3, the DNA is TGTGCCAGCAGCTTGTTGGGACAGGGACGGGAGACCCAGTACTTC. The genes are TRBV5-6 and TRBJ2-5; 9 bases are shared with TRBD1. Trimming removed 1 base from V and 5 bases from J; junction bases left unmatched: 6. Germline CDR1 SGHDT, CDR2 YYEEEE. The length of the CDR3 is 15 residues.

The V call is TRBV29-1, the J call TRBJ1-1; TRBD1 might be the D (6 bases). CDR1 is SQVTM and CDR2 is ANQGSEA in the germline V gene. The ends were cut back, 6 bases at V and 6 bases at J, with 14 bases in the middle. The CDR3 spans 12 residues. CDR3 nucleotide sequence: TGCAGCGTGGTCAGGGGTCCCCCTGAAGCTTTCTTT. Encoded protein: CSVVRGPPEAFF.